This T cell receptor beta chain was profiled in a study of shared clonotypes between healthy human individuals. This table comes from immunoSEQ multiplex PCR, and its TCRdb copy is limited to in-frame clones, with some not included. This sample has 550,000 to 850,000 clones, with around 77% found just once. After removal of 6 bases from V and 12 bases from J, the junction contained 13 bases not matched to a gene. From germline, CDR1 is MNHEY and CDR2 SVGAGI. The CDR3 loop spans 15 amino acids. This clone was seen a handful of times. This receptor was taken from a woman in her 30s in good health. Material for sequencing was memory CD4+ T cells sorted from blood. Subset meaning: CD45RA-negative fraction. This chain links TRBV6-5 with TRBJ2-1; TRBD1 agrees at 11 bases. CDR3 sequence: CASSSGTGGDNWQFF. CDR3 bases: TGTGCCAGCAGCTCCGGGACAGGGGGAGACAATTGGCAGTTCTTC.